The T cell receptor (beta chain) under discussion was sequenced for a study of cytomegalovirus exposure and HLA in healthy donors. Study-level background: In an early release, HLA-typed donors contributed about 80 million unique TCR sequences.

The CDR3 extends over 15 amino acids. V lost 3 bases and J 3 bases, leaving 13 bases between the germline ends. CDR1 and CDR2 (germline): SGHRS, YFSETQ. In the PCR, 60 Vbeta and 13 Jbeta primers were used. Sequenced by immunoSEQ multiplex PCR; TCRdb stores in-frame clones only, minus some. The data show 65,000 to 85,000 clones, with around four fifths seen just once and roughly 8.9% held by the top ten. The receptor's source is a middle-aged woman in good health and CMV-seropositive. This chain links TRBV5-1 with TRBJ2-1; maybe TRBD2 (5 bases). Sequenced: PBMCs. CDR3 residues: CASSSGIDIYNEQFF. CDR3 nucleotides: TGCGCCAGCAGCTCCGGGATAGACATCTACAATGAGCAGTTCTTC.